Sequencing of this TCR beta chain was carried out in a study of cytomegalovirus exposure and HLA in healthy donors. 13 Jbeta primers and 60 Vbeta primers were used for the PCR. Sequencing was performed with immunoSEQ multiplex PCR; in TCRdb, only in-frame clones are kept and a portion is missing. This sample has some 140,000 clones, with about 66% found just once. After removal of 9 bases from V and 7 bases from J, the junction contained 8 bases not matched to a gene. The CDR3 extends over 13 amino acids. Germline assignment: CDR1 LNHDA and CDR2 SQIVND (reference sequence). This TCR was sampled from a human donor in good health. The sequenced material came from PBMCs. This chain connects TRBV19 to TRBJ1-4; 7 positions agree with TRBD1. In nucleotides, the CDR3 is TGTGCCAGCGGACAGGAGGTCGGTGAAAAACTGTTTTTT. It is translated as CASGQEVGEKLFF.